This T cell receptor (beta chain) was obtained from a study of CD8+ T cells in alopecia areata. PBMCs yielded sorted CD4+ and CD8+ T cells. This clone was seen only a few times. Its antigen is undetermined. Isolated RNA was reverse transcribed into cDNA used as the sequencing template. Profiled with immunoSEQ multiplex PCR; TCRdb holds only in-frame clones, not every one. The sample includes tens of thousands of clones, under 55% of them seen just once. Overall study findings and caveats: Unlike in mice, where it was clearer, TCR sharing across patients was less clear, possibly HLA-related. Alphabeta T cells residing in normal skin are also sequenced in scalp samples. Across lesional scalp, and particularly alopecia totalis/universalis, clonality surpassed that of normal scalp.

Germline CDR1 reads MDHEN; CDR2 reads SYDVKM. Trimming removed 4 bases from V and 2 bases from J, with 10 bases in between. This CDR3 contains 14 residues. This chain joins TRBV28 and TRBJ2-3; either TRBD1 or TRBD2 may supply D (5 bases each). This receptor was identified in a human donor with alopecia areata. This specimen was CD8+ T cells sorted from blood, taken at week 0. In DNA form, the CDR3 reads TGTGCCAGCAGTTCGGTTGGGACCACAGATACGCAGTATTTT. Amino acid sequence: CASSSVGTTDTQYF.